One and the same sample provided the 10 T cell receptor beta chains below, sequenced in a study of cytomegalovirus exposure and HLA in healthy donors. In the PCR, 60 Vbeta and 13 Jbeta primers were used. The table came from immunoSEQ multiplex PCR; TCRdb's copy has only in-frame clones and leaves some out. The sample holds 210,000 or so clones; around 84% are singletons and the top ten take about 0.25%. Sequences were obtained from PBMCs. These receptors were obtained from a girl aged 2 to 9 in good health and CMV-seronegative.

This clone turned up a few times. The chain employs TRBV6-5 and TRBJ2-5; D uncertain. The CDR3 sequence is 14 residues long. Looked up from germline, CDR1 is MNHEY and CDR2 is SVGAGI. The ends were cut back, 6 bases at V and 5 bases at J, with 16 bases in the middle. The chain's CDR3 is CASSRGSNWETQYF. DNA of the CDR3: TGTGCCAGCAGCCGAGGAAGTAACTGGGAGACCCAGTACTTC.

The chain is built from TRBV5-1 and TRBJ2-7, with 10 bases that match TRBD1. The CDR3 contains 14 residues. The germline gives CDR1 SGHRS, CDR2 YFSETQ. With 7 bases clipped from V and 4 bases from J, the junction kept 8 bases outside the gene matches. The DNA of the CDR3 is TGCGCCAGCGGGGAAAGGGACAGGGGATACGAGCAGTACTTC. Protein sequence: CASGERDRGYEQYF.

This sequence joins TRBV14 and TRBJ1-6, with TRBD1 matching 9 bases. There are 16 residues in the CDR3. Germline CDR1 reads SGHDN; CDR2 reads FVKESK. The trim removed 1 base at V and 11 bases at J, leaving 9 bases unmatched. The CDR3 DNA sequence: TGTGCCAGCAGCCAAGGAACCGGGACAGGGATCGCACCCCTCCACTTT. It yields the protein CASSQGTGTGIAPLHF.

V gene TRBV2 combines with J gene TRBJ2-7, with D maybe TRBD2 (6 bases). V was clipped by 6 bases and J by 2 bases, with 11 bases between them. Germline CDR1 SNHLY, CDR2 FYNNEI. The CDR3 is 13 residues long. The CDR3 region has the DNA TGTGCCAGCAGGGGACTTTCCACCTACGAGCAGTACTTC. Amino acid sequence: CASRGLSTYEQYF.

V and J are TRBV6-1 and TRBJ2-7; 8 bases line up with TRBD2. Per germline, CDR1 MNHNS and CDR2 SASEGT. CDR3 length equals 15 residues. V shed 2 bases and J 3 bases; nucleotides not matched to a gene: 6. CDR3 coding DNA: TGTGCCAGCAGTGAATCTATAGCGGGGCTCTACGAGCAGTACTTC. Translating gives CASSESIAGLYEQYF.

The V call is TRBV6-1, the J call TRBJ2-5; D gene unclear. The CDR3 has 12 amino acids. Germline CDR1 is MNHNS and CDR2 is SASEGT. Trimming left V 1 base short and J 7 bases short, with 7 bases between. In DNA, the CDR3 is TGTGCCAGCAGTGAAGAAGACTCGACCCAGTACTTC. Translated, it gives CASSEEDSTQYF.

This rearrangement joins TRBV9 to TRBJ2-1; D might be TRBD2 (5 bases). Germline V gives CDR1 SGDLS, CDR2 YYNGEE. The CDR3 is 15 residues long. V gave up 0 bases and J gave up 6 bases, with 13 bases separating them. The CDR3 DNA is TGTGCCAGCAGCGTAGCAACTAGTATCGGCAATGAGCAGTTCTTC. Amino acid sequence: CASSVATSIGNEQFF.

This chain uses TRBV5-1 with TRBJ2-3, with D possibly being TRBD2 (5 bases). Deletions cut 2 bases from V and 4 bases from J, with 14 bases between. CDR1 SGHRS and CDR2 YFSETQ come from the germline V gene. CDR3 length equals 15 residues. The CDR3 reads CASSFFSEIPDTQYF. The CDR3 DNA follows: TGCGCCAGCAGCTTCTTTAGCGAGATCCCAGATACGCAGTATTTT.

This clone came up once. The V and J genes are TRBV6-1 and TRBJ1-1; D possibly corresponds to TRBD1 (6 bases). There are 15 residues in the CDR3. Germline V gives CDR1 MNHNS, CDR2 SASEGT. The ends were cut back, 2 bases at V and 4 bases at J, with 14 bases in the middle. The CDR3 sequence: CASSESWGLGTEAFF. CDR3 sequence (DNA): TGTGCCAGCAGTGAAAGTTGGGGGCTTGGCACTGAAGCTTTCTTT.

The V call is TRBV7-8, the J call TRBJ2-3, with D unresolved. Trimming stripped 0 bases from V and 3 bases from J, with 4 bases between. Per the germline V gene, CDR1 is SGHVS and CDR2 is FQNEAQ. The CDR3 covers 13 residues. The chain's CDR3 is CASSLARTDTQYF. The CDR3 coding sequence is TGTGCCAGCAGCTTAGCGAGGACAGATACGCAGTATTTT. The full variable domain, in which reference TRBV7-8 and TRBJ2-3 provide the parts outside the CDR3, is GAGVSQSPRYKVAKRGQDVALRCDPISGHVSLFWYQQALGQGPEFLTYFQNEAQLDKSGLPSDRFFAERPEGSVSTLKIQRTQQEDSAVYLCASSLARTDTQYFGPGTRLTVL.